These 30 T cell receptor beta chains were all obtained from the same sample, sequenced in a study of blood T cell repertoires in COVID-19. Repertoires were generated with immunoSEQ multiplex PCR, while TCRdb's copy carries only in-frame clones and drops some. The repertoire holds about 290,000 clones, with 75% to 90% as singletons. The source material was peripheral blood. The receptors were gathered from a woman aged 25 to 45 with active or convalescent COVID-19.

The J gene is TRBJ1-2, the V gene TRBV6-4; D unclear. Germline CDR1 reads MRHNA; CDR2 reads SNTAGT. The V end lost 0 bases, the J end lost 8 bases, and 7 bases lay between the germline ends. The CDR3 has 12 residues. The CDR3 is CASSDSSGGYTF. Here the CDR3 DNA reads TGTGCCAGCAGTGACTCGTCGGGGGGCTACACCTTC.

The rearrangement links TRBV7-9 to TRBJ2-1; 13 positions agree with TRBD2. Trimming removed 0 bases from V and 4 bases from J; junction bases left unmatched: 9. CDR1 is SEHNR, CDR2 FQNEAQ, per germline (reference sequence). This CDR3 is built from 19 residues. The CDR3 spells CASSLATLTSGGLYNEQFF. For the CDR3, the DNA is TGTGCCAGCAGCTTAGCAACCTTGACTAGCGGGGGGCTATACAATGAGCAGTTCTTC.

V usage is TRBV18 and J usage is TRBJ1-2; D might be TRBD1 (5 bases). The CDR3 has 15 residues. V lost 4 bases, J lost 0 bases, and 12 bases lay in between. The germline gives CDR1 KGHSH, CDR2 LQKENI. This chain's CDR3 is CASSLSAGTNYGYTF. CDR3 DNA: TGTGCCAGCTCACTCTCTGCAGGGACTAACTATGGCTACACCTTC.

The chain joins TRBV7-2 to TRBJ2-3, with 10 nucleotides matching TRBD2. V lost 3 bases to trimming and J lost 7 bases; unmatched junction nucleotides: 10. Germline CDR1 SGHTA, CDR2 FQGNSA. This CDR3 is 16 amino acids long. CDR3 sequence: CASSFVKRGGIYTQYF. In DNA, the CDR3 is TGTGCCAGCAGCTTCGTCAAGCGGGGGGGCATATATACGCAGTATTTT. The full variable domain, its missing parts supplied by reference TRBV7-2 and TRBJ2-3, is GAGVSQSPSNKVTEKGKDVELRCDPISGHTALYWYRQSLGQGLEFLIYFQGNSAPDKSGLPSDRFSAERTGGSVSTLTIQRTQQEDSAVYLCASSFVKRGGIYTQYFGPGTRLTVL.

This chain joins TRBV9 and TRBJ2-1; possible D gene TRBD2, 6 bases. CDR3 length equals 13 residues. The germline CDR1 and CDR2 sequences are SGDLS and YYNGEE. V gave up 2 bases and J gave up 4 bases, with 7 bases separating them. The CDR3 DNA reads TGTGCCAGCAGCGTCGGGACTTACAATGAGCAGTTCTTC. This gives the protein CASSVGTYNEQFF.

This clone was picked up a small number of times. This sequence joins TRBV6-5 and TRBJ1-3, with 7 bases lining up with TRBD1. The V segment lost 4 bases and the J segment 4 bases; nucleotides outside the gene matches: 10. The germline CDR1 and CDR2 sequences are MNHEY and SVGAGI. CDR3 length: 16 amino acids. The chain's CDR3 is CASSLGQLRTGNTIYF. The CDR3 DNA reads as TGTGCCAGCAGTTTGGGACAGCTTCGGACCGGAAACACCATATATTTT.

The V gene is TRBV11-2, the J gene TRBJ1-3; D is perhaps TRBD1 (6 bases). The CDR3 is made up of 15 amino acids. V lost 5 bases and J 0 bases, leaving 11 bases between the germline ends. Germline values: CDR1 SGHAT, CDR2 FQNNGV. The DNA for the CDR3 is TGTGCCAGCAGCCCTGACAGGTTCTCTGGAAACACCATATATTTT. It is translated as CASSPDRFSGNTIYF.

This chain links TRBV10-3 with TRBJ2-7; D is perhaps TRBD1 (6 bases). V gave up 4 bases and J gave up 3 bases, with 19 bases separating them. The CDR3 is 16 residues long. Germline CDR1 reads ENHRY; CDR2 reads SYGVKD. CDR3 in amino acids: CAISGRPGAGRYEQYF. The CDR3 region has the DNA TGTGCCATCAGTGGACGACCAGGGGCAGGCCGCTACGAGCAGTACTTC.

The chain has TRBV27 and TRBJ1-5, with D unresolved. V lost 6 bases, J lost 4 bases, and 10 bases lay in between. The CDR3 runs 13 residues. The germline CDR1 and CDR2 sequences are MNHEY and SMNVEV (reference sequence). CDR3 sequence: CASRQNGNQPQHF. The CDR3 DNA sequence: TGTGCCAGCAGACAAAACGGGAATCAGCCCCAGCATTTT.

V gene TRBV29-1 combines with J gene TRBJ2-6; 8 bases align to TRBD1. Germline loops: CDR1 SQVTM, CDR2 ANQGSEA. The CDR3 spans 15 residues. V gave up 7 bases and J gave up 1 base; unmatched junction bases: 6. The CDR3 loop is CSAGGAGSGANVLTF. As DNA, the CDR3 is TGCAGCGCAGGGGGCGCGGGGTCTGGGGCCAACGTCCTGACTTTC.

The CDR3 DNA follows: TGTGCCTGGGAGCAGGGAGGTGGTCAGCCCCAGCATTTT. Its translation is CAWEQGGGQPQHF. The chain links TRBV30 to TRBJ1-5; a weak D match, TRBD1 (5 bases). The ends were cut back, 5 bases at V and 6 bases at J, with 14 bases in the middle. The length of the CDR3 is 13 residues. Looked up from germline, CDR1 is GTSNPN and CDR2 is SVGIG (reference sequence). Full variable domain (remainder filled in from reference TRBV30 and TRBJ1-5): SQTIHQWPATLVQPVGSPLSLECTVEGTSNPNLYWYRQAAGRGLQLLFYSVGIGQISSEVPQNLSASRPQDRQFILSSKKLLLSDSGFYLCAWEQGGGQPQHFGDGTRLSIL.

The chain carries TRBV7-2 and TRBJ2-5; 13 positions match TRBD2. V shed 1 base and J 4 bases; nucleotides not matched to a gene: 9. Germline V gives CDR1 SGHTA, CDR2 FQGNSA. CDR3 length: 18 residues. CDR3 residues: CASSLGRLAGGHGETQYF. The CDR3 nucleotides are TGTGCCAGCAGCTTAGGTCGACTAGCGGGGGGACATGGAGAGACCCAGTACTTC.

The chain recombines TRBV3-1 (or the pseudogene TRBV3-2) with TRBJ1-4; 9 nucleotides agree with TRBD1. J lost 8 bases, V lost 4 bases, and 14 bases had no gene match. The CDR3 has 17 amino acids. CDR1 is LGHDT, CDR2 YNNKEL, per germline (reference sequence). The CDR3 sequence: CASSPGSTGGSREKLFF. The DNA for the CDR3 is TGTGCCAGCAGCCCAGGGTCTACAGGGGGCTCTAGGGAAAAACTGTTTTTT.

The V call is TRBV18, the J call TRBJ2-3, with 10 bases identical to TRBD1. The CDR3 runs to 16 residues. Trimming took 6 bases from V and 2 from J; bases not matched to a gene: 8. CDR1 is KGHSH and CDR2 is LQKENI in the germline V gene. CDR3 region: CASSTTGGTFTDTQYF. CDR3 nucleotide sequence: TGTGCCAGCTCGACGACAGGGGGCACTTTCACAGATACGCAGTATTTT.

The V gene is TRBV5-6, the J gene TRBJ1-5; D perhaps matches TRBD1 (5 bases). The germline CDR1 and CDR2 sequences are SGHDT and YYEEEE. V lost 0 bases to trimming and J lost 9 bases, with 10 bases between them. The CDR3 sequence is 13 residues long. Here the CDR3 DNA reads TGTGCCAGCAGCTTGGTCCAGGGTCCGCCCCAGCATTTT. Its translation is CASSLVQGPPQHF.

For this clone: This same CDR3 is encoded by further DNA sequences in the sample. The rearrangement uses TRBV7-9 and TRBJ1-2; D might be TRBD1 (5 bases). Germline-derived CDR1 and CDR2 are SEHNR and FQNEAQ (reference sequence). The CDR3 runs 14 residues. Between the trimmed V and J ends, which lost 1 base and 4 bases, there was a span of 10 bases. CDR3 sequence: CASSLGQGSYGYTF. The CDR3 DNA reads as TGTGCCAGCAGCTTAGGGCAGGGTAGCTATGGCTACACCTTC.

This chain connects TRBV24-1 to TRBJ1-2, with 7 bases fitting TRBD1. V dropped 4 bases and J dropped 7; count of bases not matched to a gene: 2. This CDR3 comprises 12 residues. Germline V gene data show CDR1 as KGHDR and CDR2 as SFDVKD. Written as DNA, the CDR3 is TGTGCCACCAGTGAACAGGGGTTTGGCTACACCTTC. As protein: CATSEQGFGYTF.

The chain links TRBV4-3 to TRBJ2-2; TRBD1 agrees at 7 bases. The CDR3 sequence is 15 residues long. The V segment lost 3 bases and the J segment 5 bases; nucleotides outside the gene matches: 6. Germline CDR1 LGHNA, CDR2 YSLEER. This chain's CDR3 is CASSQTGIGTGELFF. The CDR3 DNA is TGCGCCAGCAGCCAGACAGGGATCGGGACCGGGGAGCTGTTTTTT.

V and J are TRBV6-1 and TRBJ2-7; D is unresolved. This CDR3 has 11 residues. Looked up from germline, CDR1 is MNHNS and CDR2 is SASEGT. Trimming removed 3 bases at V and 3 bases at J, with 3 bases between. As DNA, the CDR3 is TGTGCCAGCAGTGATAACTACGAGCAGTACTTC. Translated: CASSDNYEQYF.

V gene TRBV4-3 combines with J gene TRBJ1-1, with 7 bases matching TRBD1. Per germline, CDR1 LGHNA and CDR2 YSLEER. The CDR3 runs to 17 residues. V lost 4 bases and J lost 1; bases outside the gene matches: 12. The CDR3 DNA follows: TGCGCCAGCAGCCGAGGAACCCCGGGACAGTCGAACACTGAAGCTTTCTTT. Amino acids: CASSRGTPGQSNTEAFF.

This clone was counted a few times. This rearrangement joins TRBV28 to TRBJ2-1; D is perhaps TRBD1 (7 bases). Trimming cost V 7 bases and J 7 bases, with 14 bases left between them. The CDR3 is 13 residues long. Germline assignment: CDR1 MDHEN and CDR2 SYDVKM. The CDR3 protein is CASMGGQRNEQFF. The CDR3 DNA sequence: TGTGCCAGCATGGGGGGACAGAGGAATGAGCAGTTCTTC.

This chain links TRBV7-9 with TRBJ2-7, with 10 bases identical to TRBD2. Germline V CDR1 and CDR2: SEHNR, FQNEAQ (reference sequence). This CDR3 region has 18 residues. Trimming removed 4 bases from V and 2 bases from J; junction bases left unmatched: 14. CDR3 residues: CASSSWGFSGGSTYEQYF. The CDR3 DNA is TGTGCCAGCAGCTCGTGGGGTTTTAGCGGGGGGAGCACCTACGAGCAGTACTTC.

As regards this clone: Other DNA sequences in the same sample also yield this CDR3. J is TRBJ1-1 and V is TRBV5-1; tentatively, D is TRBD1 (6 bases). CDR3 length: 14 residues. V was pared by 4 bases and J by 0 bases, with 10 bases between. Per germline, CDR1 SGHRS and CDR2 YFSETQ. Here the CDR3 reads CASSPPGVNTEAFF. CDR3 in DNA: TGCGCCAGCAGCCCCCCAGGGGTGAACACTGAAGCTTTCTTT. The full variable domain, with the rest looked up from reference TRBV5-1 and TRBJ1-1, is KAGVTQTPRYLIKTRGQQVTLSCSPISGHRSVSWYQQTPGQGLQFLFEYFSETQRNKGNFPGRFSGRQFSNSRSEMNVSTLELGDSALYLCASSPPGVNTEAFFGQGTRLTVV.

The chain's CDR3 is CASSPRVSNEKLFF. The CDR3 nucleotides read TGTGCCAGTAGTCCACGGGTCTCTAATGAAAAACTGTTTTTT. The J gene is TRBJ1-4, the V gene TRBV19; D unclear. Germline CDR1 LNHDA, CDR2 SQIVND (reference sequence). The CDR3 runs to 14 residues. Trimming shortened V by 5 bases and J by 3 bases, and 10 bases separated the two germline ends.

The chain's CDR3 is CAWSGAVGSVNSPLHF. CDR3 DNA: TGTGCCTGGAGTGGGGCGGTCGGGAGCGTTAATTCACCCCTCCACTTT. The chain recombines TRBV30 with TRBJ1-6; D remains unclear. Per germline, CDR1 GTSNPN and CDR2 SVGIG (reference sequence). This CDR3 is 16 amino acids long. The V gene lost 1 base and the J gene lost 6 bases, with 16 bases spanning the gap.

The V and J genes are TRBV5-6 and TRBJ1-6, with D possibly TRBD1 on 5 matching bases. V lost 0 bases, J lost 4 bases, and 20 bases lay in between. The V gene's germline CDR1 is SGHDT and CDR2 YYEEEE. The length of the CDR3 is 19 residues. CDR3 sequence: CASSLVSDTRIGYNSPLHF. The CDR3 DNA is TGTGCCAGCAGCTTGGTCTCGGACACCCGAATAGGATATAATTCACCCCTCCACTTT.

The rearrangement joins TRBV5-1 to TRBJ2-2; weak D call: TRBD2 (5 bases). Germline V gene data show CDR1 as SGHRS and CDR2 as YFSETQ. The CDR3 is made up of 15 amino acids. V was pared by 1 base and J by 1 base, with 8 bases between. CDR3 DNA sequence: TGCGCCAGCAGCTTGCCGGGGATGAACACCGGGGAGCTGTTTTTT. This sequence encodes CASSLPGMNTGELFF. Complete variable domain (other parts from reference TRBV5-1 and TRBJ2-2): KAGVTQTPRYLIKTRGQQVTLSCSPISGHRSVSWYQQTPGQGLQFLFEYFSETQRNKGNFPGRFSGRQFSNSRSEMNVSTLELGDSALYLCASSLPGMNTGELFFGEGSRLTVL.

The J gene is TRBJ2-2, the V gene TRBV7-3, with no clear D. V lost 0 bases and J 1 base, leaving 12 bases between the germline ends. CDR1 is SGHTA and CDR2 is FQGTGA in the germline V gene. This CDR3 has 17 amino acids. The CDR3 nucleotides are TGTGCCAGCAGCTTAACTCCGCAGCGACTGAACACCGGGGAGCTGTTTTTT. Translation gives CASSLTPQRLNTGELFF.

The chain has TRBV5-1 and TRBJ2-3; 9 nucleotides line up with TRBD2. The germline V gene has CDR1 SGHRS and CDR2 YFSETQ. This CDR3 spans 15 amino acids. V trimming: 4 bases; J trimming: 7 bases; junction bases outside the gene matches: 10. CDR3 sequence (DNA): TGCGCCAGCAGCCTTGTGGCGGGGGGGCAGAATACGCAGTATTTT. Amino acids: CASSLVAGGQNTQYF.

The gene calls are TRBV9 and TRBJ2-7; possible D gene TRBD1, 6 bases. The CDR3 is made up of 15 amino acids. CDR1 is SGDLS and CDR2 is YYNGEE in the germline V gene. The ends were cut back, 5 bases at V and 3 bases at J, with 18 bases in the middle. The CDR3 DNA follows: TGTGCCAGCAGTGACTTCGGGACACCAATCTACGAGCAGTACTTC. Its translation: CASSDFGTPIYEQYF.